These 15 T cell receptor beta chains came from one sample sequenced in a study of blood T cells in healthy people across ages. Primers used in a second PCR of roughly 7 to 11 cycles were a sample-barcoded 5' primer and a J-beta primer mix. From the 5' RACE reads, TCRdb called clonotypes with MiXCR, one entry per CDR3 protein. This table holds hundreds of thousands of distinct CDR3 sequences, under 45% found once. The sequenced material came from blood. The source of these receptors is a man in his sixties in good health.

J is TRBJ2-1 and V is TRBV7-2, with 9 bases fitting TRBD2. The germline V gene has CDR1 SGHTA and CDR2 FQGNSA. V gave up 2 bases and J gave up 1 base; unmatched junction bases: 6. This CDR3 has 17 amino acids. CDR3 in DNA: TGTGCCAGCAGCTTATTGGTTAGCGGGGGTTCCTACAATGAGCAGTTCTTC. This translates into CASSLLVSGGSYNEQFF. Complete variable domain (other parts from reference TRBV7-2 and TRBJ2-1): GAGVSQSPSNKVTEKGKDVELRCDPISGHTALYWYRQSLGQGLEFLIYFQGNSAPDKSGLPSDRFSAERTGGSVSTLTIQRTQQEDSAVYLCASSLLVSGGSYNEQFFGPGTRLTVL.

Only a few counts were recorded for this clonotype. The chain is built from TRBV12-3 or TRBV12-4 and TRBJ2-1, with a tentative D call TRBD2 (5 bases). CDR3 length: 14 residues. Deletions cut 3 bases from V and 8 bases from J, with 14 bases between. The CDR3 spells CASSFSSSFYEQFF. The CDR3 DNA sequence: TGTGCCAGCAGTTTCTCTAGCTCGTTCTATGAGCAGTTCTTC.

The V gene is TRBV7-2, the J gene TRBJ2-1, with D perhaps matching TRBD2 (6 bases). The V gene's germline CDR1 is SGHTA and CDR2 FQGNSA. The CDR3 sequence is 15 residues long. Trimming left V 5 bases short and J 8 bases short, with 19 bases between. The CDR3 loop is CASSLTSSRSHEQFF. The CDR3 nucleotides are TGTGCCAGCAGCCTCACTAGCTCACGTTCACATGAGCAGTTCTTC.

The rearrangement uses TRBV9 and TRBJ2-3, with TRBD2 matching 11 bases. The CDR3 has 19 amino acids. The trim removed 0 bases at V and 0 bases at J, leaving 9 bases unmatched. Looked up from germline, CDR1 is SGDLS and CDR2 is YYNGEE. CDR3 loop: CASSVDLELAGESTDTQYF. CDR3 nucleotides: TGTGCCAGCAGCGTAGACCTTGAACTAGCGGGAGAGAGCACAGATACGCAGTATTTT.

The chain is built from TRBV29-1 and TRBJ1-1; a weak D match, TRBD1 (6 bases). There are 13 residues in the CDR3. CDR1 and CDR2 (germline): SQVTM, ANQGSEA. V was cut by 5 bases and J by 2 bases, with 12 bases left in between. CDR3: CSVSGHLNTEAFF. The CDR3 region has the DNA TGCAGCGTTTCGGGACACCTAAACACTGAAGCTTTCTTT.

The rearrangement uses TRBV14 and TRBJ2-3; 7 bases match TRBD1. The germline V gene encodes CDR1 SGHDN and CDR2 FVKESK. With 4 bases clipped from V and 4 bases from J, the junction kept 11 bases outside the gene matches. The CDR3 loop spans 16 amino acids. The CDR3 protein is CASSRLKGDSPDTQYF. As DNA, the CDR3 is TGTGCCAGCAGCCGCCTTAAGGGGGACAGCCCAGATACGCAGTATTTT. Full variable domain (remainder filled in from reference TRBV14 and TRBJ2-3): EAGVTQFPSHSVIEKGQTVTLRCDPISGHDNLYWYRRVMGKEIKFLLHFVKESKQDESGMPNNRFLAERTGGTYSTLKVQPAELEDSGVYFCASSRLKGDSPDTQYFGPGTRLTVL.

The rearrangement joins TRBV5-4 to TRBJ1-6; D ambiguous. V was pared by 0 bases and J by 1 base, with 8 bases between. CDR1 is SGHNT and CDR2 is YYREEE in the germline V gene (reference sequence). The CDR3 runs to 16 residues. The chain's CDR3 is CASSLVAGSYNSPLHF. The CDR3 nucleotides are TGTGCCAGCAGCTTGGTTGCTGGATCCTATAATTCACCCCTCCACTTT.

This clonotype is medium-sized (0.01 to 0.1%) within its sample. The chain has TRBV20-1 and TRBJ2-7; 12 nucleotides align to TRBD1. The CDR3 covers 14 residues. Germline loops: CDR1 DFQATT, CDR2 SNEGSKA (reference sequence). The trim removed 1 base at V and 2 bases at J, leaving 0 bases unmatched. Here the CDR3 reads CSARGDRGPYEQYF. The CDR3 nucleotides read TGCAGTGCTAGAGGGGACAGGGGGCCCTACGAGCAGTACTTC.

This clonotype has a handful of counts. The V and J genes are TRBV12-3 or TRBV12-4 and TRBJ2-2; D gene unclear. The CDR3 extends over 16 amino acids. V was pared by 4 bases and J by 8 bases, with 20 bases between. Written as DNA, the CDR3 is TGTGCCAGCAGTTGGCGCGGACGACTTATTTCTGGGGAGCTGTTTTTT. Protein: CASSWRGRLISGELFF.

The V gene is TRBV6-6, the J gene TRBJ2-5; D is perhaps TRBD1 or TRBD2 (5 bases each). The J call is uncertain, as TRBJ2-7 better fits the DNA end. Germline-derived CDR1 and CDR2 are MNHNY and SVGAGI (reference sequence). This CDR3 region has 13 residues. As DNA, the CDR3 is TGTGCCAGCAGTTCCGGGACGGCCTGCGAGCAGTACTTC. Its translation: CASSSGTACEQYF.

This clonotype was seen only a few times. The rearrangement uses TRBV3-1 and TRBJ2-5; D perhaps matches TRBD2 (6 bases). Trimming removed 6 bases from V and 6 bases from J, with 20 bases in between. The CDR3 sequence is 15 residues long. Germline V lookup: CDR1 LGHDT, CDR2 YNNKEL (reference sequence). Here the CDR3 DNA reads TGTGCCAGCAGTCGTCGTGCGGGGCGTGGGAAGACCCAGTACTTC. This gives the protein CASSRRAGRGKTQYF.

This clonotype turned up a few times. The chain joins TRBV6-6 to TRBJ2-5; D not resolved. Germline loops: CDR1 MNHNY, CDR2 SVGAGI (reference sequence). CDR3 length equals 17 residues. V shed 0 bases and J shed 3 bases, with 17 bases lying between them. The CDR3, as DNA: TGTGCCAGCAGTTACTCGGTTCTTGTACAACCAAAAGAGACCCAGTACTTC. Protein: CASSYSVLVQPKETQYF.

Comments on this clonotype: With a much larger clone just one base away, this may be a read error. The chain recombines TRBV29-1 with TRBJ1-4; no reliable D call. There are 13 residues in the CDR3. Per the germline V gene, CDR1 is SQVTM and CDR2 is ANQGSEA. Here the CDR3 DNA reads TGCAGCGGTGAAGATGCCGGGAGCCGAGGGCTGTTTTTT. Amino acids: CSGEDAGSRGLFF.

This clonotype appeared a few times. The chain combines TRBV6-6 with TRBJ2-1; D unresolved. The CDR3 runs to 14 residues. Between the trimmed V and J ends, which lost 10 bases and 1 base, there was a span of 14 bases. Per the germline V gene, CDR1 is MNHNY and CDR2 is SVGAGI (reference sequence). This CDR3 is CATSGPPSYNEQFF. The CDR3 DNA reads TGTGCCACCTCGGGTCCCCCGTCCTACAATGAGCAGTTCTTC.

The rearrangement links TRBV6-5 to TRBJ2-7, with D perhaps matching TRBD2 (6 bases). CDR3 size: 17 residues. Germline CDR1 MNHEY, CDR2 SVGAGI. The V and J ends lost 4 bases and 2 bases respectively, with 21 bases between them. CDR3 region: CASSSPRSGSRTYEQYF. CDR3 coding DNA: TGTGCCAGCAGTTCCCCACGTTCCGGGAGTCGGACCTACGAGCAGTACTTC.